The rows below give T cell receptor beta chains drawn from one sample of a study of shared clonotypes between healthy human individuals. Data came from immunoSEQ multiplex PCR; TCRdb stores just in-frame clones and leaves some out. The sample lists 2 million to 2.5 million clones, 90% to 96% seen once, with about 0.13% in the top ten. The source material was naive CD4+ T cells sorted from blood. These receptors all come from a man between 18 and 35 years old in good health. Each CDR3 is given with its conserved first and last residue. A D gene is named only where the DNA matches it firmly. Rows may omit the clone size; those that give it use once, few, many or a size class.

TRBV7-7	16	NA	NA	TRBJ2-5	CASSLAPAGGGETQYF	TGTGCTAGCAGCTTGGCCCCCGCAGGGGGGGGAGAGACCCAGTACTTC
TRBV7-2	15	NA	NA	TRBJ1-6	CASSLGSGSTSPLHF	TGTGCCAGCAGCTTAGGCTCAGGGAGTACTTCACCCCTCCACTTT
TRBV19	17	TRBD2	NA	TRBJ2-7	CASSPGTSNIPKGEQYF	TGTGCCAGTAGTCCAGGGACTAGTAATATCCCCAAGGGCGAGCAGTACTTC
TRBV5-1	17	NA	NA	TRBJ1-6	CASSPDMLSSYNSPLHF	TGCGCCAGCAGCCCGGACATGCTAAGCTCCTATAATTCACCCCTCCACTTT
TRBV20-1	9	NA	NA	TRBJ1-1	CSVGFEAFF	TGCAGTGTTGGTTTCGAAGCTTTCTTT
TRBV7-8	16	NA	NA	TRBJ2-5	CASSHRTGPSGETQYF	TGTGCCAGCAGCCATCGAACGGGTCCCTCGGGGGAGACCCAGTACTTC
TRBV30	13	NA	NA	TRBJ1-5	CAWSVEGIQPQHF	TGTGCCTGGAGTGTAGAGGGAATTCAGCCCCAGCATTTT
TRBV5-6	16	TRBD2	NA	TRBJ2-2	CASSSRLAGATGELFF	TGTGCCAGCAGCTCAAGACTAGCGGGAGCTACCGGGGAGCTGTTTTTT
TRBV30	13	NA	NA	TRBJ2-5	CAWSGQYGETQYF	TGTGCCTGGAGTGGACAGTATGGAGAGACCCAGTACTTC
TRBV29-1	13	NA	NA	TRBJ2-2	CSVDHSFTGELFF	TGCAGCGTTGACCACAGTTTCACCGGGGAGCTGTTTTTT
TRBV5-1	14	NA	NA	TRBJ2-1	CASSLVFGRNEQFF	TGCGCCAGCAGCTTGGTATTTGGGAGGAATGAGCAGTTCTTC
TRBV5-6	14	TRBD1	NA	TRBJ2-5	CASSSRDRGLAQYF	TGTGCCAGCAGCAGCCGGGACAGGGGCCTAGCCCAGTACTTC
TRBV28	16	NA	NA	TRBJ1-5	CASSFGGGYGNQPQHF	TGTGCCAGCAGTTTCGGTGGGGGCTATGGCAATCAGCCCCAGCATTTT
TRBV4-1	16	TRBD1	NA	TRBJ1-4	CASSQGTGGPNEKLFF	TGCGCCAGCAGCCAAGGAACAGGGGGTCCTAATGAAAAACTGTTTTTT
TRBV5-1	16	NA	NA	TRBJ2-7	CASSFGPIGDLYEQYF	TGCGCCAGCAGCTTCGGACCGATCGGAGACCTCTACGAGCAGTACTTC
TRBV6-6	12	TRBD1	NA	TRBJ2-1	CASRNDRGPQFF	TGTGCCAGCAGGAATGACAGGGGCCCGCAGTTCTTC
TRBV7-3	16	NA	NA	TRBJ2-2	CASSLSPGPNTGELFF	TGTGCCAGCAGCTTATCCCCAGGGCCGAACACCGGGGAGCTGTTTTTT
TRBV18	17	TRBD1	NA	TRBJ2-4	CASSPPEGQGAKNIQYF	TGTGCCAGCTCACCACCAGAAGGACAGGGTGCCAAAAACATTCAGTACTTC
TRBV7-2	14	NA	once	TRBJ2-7	CASSQHRDSYEQYF	TGTGCCAGCAGCCAACACAGGGACTCCTACGAGCAGTACTTC
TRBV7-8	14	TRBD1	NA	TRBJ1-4	CASSLGTVNEKLFF	TGTGCCAGCAGCCTAGGGACAGTGAATGAAAAACTGTTTTTT
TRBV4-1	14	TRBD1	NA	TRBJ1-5	CASSQRTGNQPQHF	TGCGCCAGCAGCCAAAGGACAGGGAATCAGCCCCAGCATTTT
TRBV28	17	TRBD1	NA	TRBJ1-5	CASRGPRPGQRNQPQHF	TGTGCCAGCAGGGGTCCTCGTCCGGGACAGCGCAATCAGCCCCAGCATTTT
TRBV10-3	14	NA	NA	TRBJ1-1	CAISESVQASEAFF	TGTGCCATCAGTGAGTCGGTACAGGCCTCTGAAGCTTTCTTT
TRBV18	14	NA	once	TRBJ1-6	CASSPGGYNSPLHF	TGTGCCAGCTCACCTGGGGGCTATAATTCACCCCTCCACTTT
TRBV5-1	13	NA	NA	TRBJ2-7	CASSSGTSYEQYF	TGCGCCAGCAGCTCCGGGACCTCCTACGAGCAGTACTTC
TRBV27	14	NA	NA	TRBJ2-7	CASRPSAVSYEQYF	TGTGCCAGCCGCCCTTCCGCCGTTTCCTACGAGCAGTACTTC
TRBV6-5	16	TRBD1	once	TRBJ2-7	CASSYLRDRVIYEQYF	TGTGCCAGCAGTTATCTTCGGGACAGGGTAATCTACGAGCAGTACTTC
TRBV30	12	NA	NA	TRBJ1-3	CAWAASGNTIYF	TGTGCCTGGGCTGCCTCTGGAAACACCATATATTTT
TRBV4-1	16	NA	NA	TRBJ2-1	CASSQDLDYARNEQFF	TGCGCCAGCAGCCAGGACCTCGACTACGCCCGCAATGAGCAGTTCTTC
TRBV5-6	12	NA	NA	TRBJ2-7	CASRWGTYEQYF	TGTGCCAGCAGGTGGGGTACCTACGAGCAGTACTTC
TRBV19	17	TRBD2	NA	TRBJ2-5	CASSMGLAGGRQETQYF	TGTGCCAGTAGTATGGGACTAGCGGGGGGGCGACAAGAGACCCAGTACTTC
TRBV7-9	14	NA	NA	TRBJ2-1	CASSLMSSYNEQFF	TGTGCCAGCAGCTTAATGAGTTCCTACAATGAGCAGTTCTTC
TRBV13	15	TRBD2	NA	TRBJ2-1	CATRRAGGPYNEQFF	TGTGCCACCCGTCGAGCGGGAGGCCCCTACAATGAGCAGTTCTTC
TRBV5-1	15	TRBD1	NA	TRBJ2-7	CASSLALTGAYEQYF	TGCGCCAGCAGCTTGGCCTTGACAGGGGCCTACGAGCAGTACTTC
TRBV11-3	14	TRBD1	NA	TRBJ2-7	CASSRTGASYEQYF	TGTGCCAGCAGCCGGACAGGGGCCTCCTACGAGCAGTACTTC
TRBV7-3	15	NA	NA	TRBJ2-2	CASSLMGLGTGELFF	TGTGCCAGCAGCTTAATGGGGCTAGGCACCGGGGAGCTGTTTTTT
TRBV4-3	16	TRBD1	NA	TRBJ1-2	CASSQQTGAGNYGYTF	TGCGCCAGCAGCCAACAAACAGGGGCTGGTAACTATGGCTACACCTTC
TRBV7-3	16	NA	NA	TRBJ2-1	CASSLIGLRTYNEQFF	TGTGCCAGCAGCTTAATAGGGCTGCGGACCTACAATGAGCAGTTCTTC
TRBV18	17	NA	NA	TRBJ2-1	CASSPSGAGSSYNEQFF	TGTGCCAGCTCACCTAGCGGCGCCGGGAGCTCCTACAATGAGCAGTTCTTC
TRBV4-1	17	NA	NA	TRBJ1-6	CASSLRYGDGDNSPLHF	TGCGCCAGCAGCCTCCGATACGGGGACGGGGATAATTCACCCCTCCACTTT
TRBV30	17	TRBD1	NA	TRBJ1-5	CAWSVRGRDRSNQPQHF	TGTGCCTGGAGTGTCAGGGGGCGCGACAGGAGCAATCAGCCCCAGCATTTT
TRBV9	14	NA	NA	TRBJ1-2	CASSVGPTVRGYTF	TGTGCCAGCAGCGTAGGACCGACGGTTCGGGGCTACACCTTC
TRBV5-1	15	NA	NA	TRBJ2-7	CASSLEPGSSYEQYF	TGCGCCAGCAGCTTGGAGCCGGGGAGCTCCTACGAGCAGTACTTC
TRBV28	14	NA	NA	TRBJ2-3	CASSFVGHTDTQYF	TGTGCCAGCAGTTTTGTGGGCCACACAGATACGCAGTATTTT
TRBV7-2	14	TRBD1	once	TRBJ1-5	CASSRDRAVQPQHF	TGTGCCAGCAGCCGGGACAGGGCTGTCCAGCCCCAGCATTTT
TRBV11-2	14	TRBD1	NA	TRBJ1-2	CASRERQGFFGYTF	TGTGCCAGCAGGGAACGACAGGGCTTTTTTGGCTACACCTTC
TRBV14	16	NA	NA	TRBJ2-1	CASSQGRFWSQDEQFF	TGTGCCAGCAGCCAAGGACGGTTTTGGAGTCAGGATGAGCAGTTCTTC
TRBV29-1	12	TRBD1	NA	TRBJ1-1	CSGWTGKTEAFF	TGCAGCGGCTGGACAGGGAAAACTGAAGCTTTCTTT
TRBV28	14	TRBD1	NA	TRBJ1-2	CASSFYGDSYGYTF	TGTGCCAGCAGTTTTTATGGGGACAGCTATGGCTACACCTTC
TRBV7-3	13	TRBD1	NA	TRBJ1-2	CASSLTGTGGYTF	TGTGCCAGCAGCTTAACCGGGACAGGGGGCTACACCTTC
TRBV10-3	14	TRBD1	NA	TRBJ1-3	CAIRTGSSGNTIYF	TGTGCCATCAGGACAGGGTCCTCTGGAAACACCATATATTTT
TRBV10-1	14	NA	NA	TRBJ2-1	CASSGGSPYNEQFF	TGCGCCAGCAGTGGCGGGTCGCCCTACAATGAGCAGTTCTTC
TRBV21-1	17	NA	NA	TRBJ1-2	CASSKALKDRDNYGYTF	TGTGCCAGCAGCAAAGCGCTGAAAGACAGGGATAACTATGGCTACACCTTC
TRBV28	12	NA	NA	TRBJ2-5	CASAQSKETQYF	TGTGCCAGCGCGCAGTCCAAAGAGACCCAGTACTTC
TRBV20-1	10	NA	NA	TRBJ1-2	CSARTYGYTF	TGCAGTGCTAGAACCTATGGCTACACCTTC
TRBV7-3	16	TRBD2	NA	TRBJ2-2	CASSLGLAVNTGELFF	TGTGCCAGCAGCTTAGGGCTAGCGGTAAACACCGGGGAGCTGTTTTTT
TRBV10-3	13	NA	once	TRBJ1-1	CAITKTVNTEAFF	TGTGCCATCACCAAGACAGTGAACACTGAAGCTTTCTTT